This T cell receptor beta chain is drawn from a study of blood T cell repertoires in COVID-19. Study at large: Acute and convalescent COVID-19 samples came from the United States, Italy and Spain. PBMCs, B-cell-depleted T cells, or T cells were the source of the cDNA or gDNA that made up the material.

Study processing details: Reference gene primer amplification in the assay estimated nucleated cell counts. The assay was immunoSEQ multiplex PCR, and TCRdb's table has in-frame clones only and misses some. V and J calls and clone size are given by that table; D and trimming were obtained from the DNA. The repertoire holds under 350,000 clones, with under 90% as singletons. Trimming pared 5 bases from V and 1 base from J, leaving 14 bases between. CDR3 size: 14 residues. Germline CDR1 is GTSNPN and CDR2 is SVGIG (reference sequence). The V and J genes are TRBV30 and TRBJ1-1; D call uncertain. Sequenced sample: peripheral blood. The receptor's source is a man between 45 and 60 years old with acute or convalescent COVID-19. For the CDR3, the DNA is TGTGCCTGGGAAGGCGGACTGTCGAACACTGAAGCTTTCTTT. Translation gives CAWEGGLSNTEAFF. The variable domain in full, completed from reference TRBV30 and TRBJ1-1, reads SQTIHQWPATLVQPVGSPLSLECTVEGTSNPNLYWYRQAAGRGLQLLFYSVGIGQISSEVPQNLSASRPQDRQFILSSKKLLLSDSGFYLCAWEGGLSNTEAFFGQGTRLTVV.